The present T cell receptor (beta chain) was sequenced within a study of blood T cell repertoires in COVID-19. Looking at the study overall: COVID-19 samples collected from the United States, Italy and Spain covered acute and convalescent phases. Nucleic acid was either cDNA or gDNA, and it came from T cells, B-cell-depleted T cells, or PBMCs.

Original analysis: Researchers report that nucleated cell counts were estimated from reference gene primer amplification. Assay used: immunoSEQ multiplex PCR; TCRdb lists only in-frame clones, some missing. From that table come the V and J calls and clone size; the DNA was used to work out D and trimming. The sample has around 300,000 clones, about nine tenths seen once. Participant reports of clinical history set cohort assignment. The sample comprised PBMCs or T cells enriched from blood (not recorded which). This TCR came from a woman aged 40 to 50 who had recovered from COVID-19.

CDR3: CASSLGQVYGYTF. Here the CDR3 DNA reads TGTGCCAGCAGCTTGGGACAGGTATATGGCTACACCTTC. The chain links TRBV7-2 to TRBJ1-2; TRBD1 aligns across 8 bases. With V trimmed by 3 bases and J by 5 bases, 2 bases remained unmatched. This CDR3 contains 13 residues. Per germline, CDR1 SGHTA and CDR2 FQGNSA.